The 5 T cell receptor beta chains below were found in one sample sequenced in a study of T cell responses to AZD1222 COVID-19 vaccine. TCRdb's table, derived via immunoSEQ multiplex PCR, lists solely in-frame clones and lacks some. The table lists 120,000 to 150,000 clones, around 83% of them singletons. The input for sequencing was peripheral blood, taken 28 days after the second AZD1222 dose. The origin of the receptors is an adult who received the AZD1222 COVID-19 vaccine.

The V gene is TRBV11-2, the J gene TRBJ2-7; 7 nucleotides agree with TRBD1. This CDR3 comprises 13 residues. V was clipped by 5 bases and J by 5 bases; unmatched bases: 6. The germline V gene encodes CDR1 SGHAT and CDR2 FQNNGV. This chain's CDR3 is CASSTTGYDEQYF. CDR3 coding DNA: TGTGCCAGCAGCACGACAGGGTACGACGAGCAGTACTTC. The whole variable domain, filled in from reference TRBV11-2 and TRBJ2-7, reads EAGVAQSPRYKIIEKRQSVAFWCNPISGHATLYWYQQILGQGPKLLIQFQNNGVVDDSQLPKDRFSAERLKGVDSTLKIQPAKLEDSAVYLCASSTTGYDEQYFGPGTRLTVT.

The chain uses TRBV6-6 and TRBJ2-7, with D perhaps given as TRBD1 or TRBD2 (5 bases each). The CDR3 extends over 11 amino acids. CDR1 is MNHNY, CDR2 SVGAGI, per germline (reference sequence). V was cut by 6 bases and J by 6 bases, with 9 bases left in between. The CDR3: CASRIGGEQYF. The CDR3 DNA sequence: TGTGCCAGCAGAATTGGGGGCGAGCAGTACTTC.

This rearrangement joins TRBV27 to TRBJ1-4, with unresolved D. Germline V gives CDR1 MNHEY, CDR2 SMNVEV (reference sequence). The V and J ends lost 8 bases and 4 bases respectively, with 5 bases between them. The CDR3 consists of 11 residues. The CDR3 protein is CASQDNEKLFF. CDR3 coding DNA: TGTGCCAGCCAGGATAATGAAAAACTGTTTTTT.

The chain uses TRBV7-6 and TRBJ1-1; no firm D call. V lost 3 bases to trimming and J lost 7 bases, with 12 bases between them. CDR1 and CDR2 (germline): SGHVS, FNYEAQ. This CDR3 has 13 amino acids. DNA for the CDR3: TGTGCCAGCAGCTTCGGTCATCACCTTGAAGCTTTCTTT. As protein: CASSFGHHLEAFF.

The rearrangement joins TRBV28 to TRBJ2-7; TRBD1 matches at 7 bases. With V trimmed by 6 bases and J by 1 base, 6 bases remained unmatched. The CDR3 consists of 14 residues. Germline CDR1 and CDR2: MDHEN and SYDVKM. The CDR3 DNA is TGTGCCAGCAGGGGCTCGACAGGGTCCTACGAGCAGTACTTC. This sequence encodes CASRGSTGSYEQYF.